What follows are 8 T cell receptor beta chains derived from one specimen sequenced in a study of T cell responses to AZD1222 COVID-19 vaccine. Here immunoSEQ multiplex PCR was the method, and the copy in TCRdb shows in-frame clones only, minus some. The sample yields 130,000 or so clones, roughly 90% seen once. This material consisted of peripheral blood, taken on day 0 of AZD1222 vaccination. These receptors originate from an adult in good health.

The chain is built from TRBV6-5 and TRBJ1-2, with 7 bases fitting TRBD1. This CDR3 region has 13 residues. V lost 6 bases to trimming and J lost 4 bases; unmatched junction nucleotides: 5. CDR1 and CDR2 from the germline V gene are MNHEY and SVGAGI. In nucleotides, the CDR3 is TGTGCCAGCAGCCTCCGGGACAGCTATGGCTACACCTTC. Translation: CASSLRDSYGYTF.

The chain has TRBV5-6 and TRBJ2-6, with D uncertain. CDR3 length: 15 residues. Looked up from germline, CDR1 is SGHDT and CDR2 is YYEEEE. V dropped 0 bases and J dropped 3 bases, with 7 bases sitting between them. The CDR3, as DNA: TGTGCCAGCAGCTTGGTGGGTAATGGGGCCAACGTCCTGACTTTC. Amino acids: CASSLVGNGANVLTF.

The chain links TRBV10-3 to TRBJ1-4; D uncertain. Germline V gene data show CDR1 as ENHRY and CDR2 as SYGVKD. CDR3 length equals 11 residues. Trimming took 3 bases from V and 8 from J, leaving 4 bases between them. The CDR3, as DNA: TGTGCCATCAGTGACGGAGAAAAACTGTTTTTT. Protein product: CAISDGEKLFF.

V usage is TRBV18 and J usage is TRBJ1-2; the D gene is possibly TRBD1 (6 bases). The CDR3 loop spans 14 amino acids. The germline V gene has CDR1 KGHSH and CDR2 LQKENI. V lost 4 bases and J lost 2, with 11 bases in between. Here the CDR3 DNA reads TGTGCCAGCTCACTAGGACAGAGAAACTATGGCTACACCTTC. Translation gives CASSLGQRNYGYTF.

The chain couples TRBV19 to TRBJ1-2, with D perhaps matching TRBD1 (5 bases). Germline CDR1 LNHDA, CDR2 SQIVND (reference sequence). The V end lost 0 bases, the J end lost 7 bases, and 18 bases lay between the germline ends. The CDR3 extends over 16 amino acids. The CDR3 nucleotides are TGTGCCAGTAGTATAGATCCGCTCGGGGCCCCAGGTGGCTACACCTTC. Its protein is CASSIDPLGAPGGYTF.

The CDR3 reads CAWSRGDSNQPQHF. CDR3 DNA: TGTGCCTGGAGTAGGGGGGACAGCAATCAGCCCCAGCATTTT. The J gene is TRBJ1-5, the V gene TRBV30, with D maybe TRBD1 (6 bases). Trimming took off 2 bases at V and 1 base at J, with 9 bases between the two ends. CDR3 length: 14 residues. Germline V gives CDR1 GTSNPN, CDR2 SVGIG (reference sequence).

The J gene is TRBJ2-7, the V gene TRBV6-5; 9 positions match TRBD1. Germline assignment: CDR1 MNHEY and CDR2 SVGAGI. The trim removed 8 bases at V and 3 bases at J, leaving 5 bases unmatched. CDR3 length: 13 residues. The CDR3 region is CASGQGFGYEQYF. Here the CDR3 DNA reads TGTGCCAGCGGACAGGGGTTCGGCTACGAGCAGTACTTC.

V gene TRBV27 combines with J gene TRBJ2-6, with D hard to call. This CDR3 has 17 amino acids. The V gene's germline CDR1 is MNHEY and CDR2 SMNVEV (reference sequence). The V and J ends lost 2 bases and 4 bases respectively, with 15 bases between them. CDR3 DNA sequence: TGTGCCAGCAGTTTAAGGTTGGGTATTCAGGGGGCCAACGTCCTGACTTTC. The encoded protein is CASSLRLGIQGANVLTF. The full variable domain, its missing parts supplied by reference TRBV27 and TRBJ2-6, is EAQVTQNPRYLITVTGKKLTVTCSQNMNHEYMSWYRQDPGLGLRQIYYSMNVEVTDKGDVPEGYKVSRKEKRNFPLILESPSPNQTSLYFCASSLRLGIQGANVLTFGAGSRLTVL.